This T cell receptor beta chain was documented in a study of spatial heterogeneity in lung cancer (dated by TCRdb to between 2018 and 2021). Broadly, across the study: Samples were obtained from approximately 77 patients with early-stage, untreated non-small cell lung cancer from the lung TRACERx cohort. Follow-up PBMC samples were sequenced whenever available, and the median time to follow-up was around two years after resection. Beta-chain transcripts were consistently detected in greater numbers than alpha-chain transcripts, which likely reflected higher beta-chain transcript abundance. In the raw uncorrected reads, each unique combination of TCR and UMI appeared more than ten times on average. TCR alpha and beta repertoires were quantitatively compared across multiple tumor regions, matched nontumor lung and blood in non-small cell lung cancer. Nonsynonymous mutation counts, determined by whole-exome sequencing of tumor tissue, were related to TCR repertoire features. Both alpha and beta chains were TCR-sequenced in samples taken at surgery, namely 220 tumor regions, around 70 matched nontumor lung samples and roughly 56 PBMC samples. Study-wide conclusions, independent of this receptor: Comparisons of baseline and follow-up blood repertoires included only 14 to 15 patients. Confirming at a functional level the hypothesis that regional TCRs recognize regional mutations was considered to require additional single-cell paired TCR alpha and beta sequencing. Ubiquitous expanded tumor TCRs were detected in blood more often at tumor resection than at routine follow-up.

Trimmed from V: 6 bases; trimmed from J: 4 bases; junction bases lacking a gene match: 5. From a lookup of the germline V gene (reference sequence), CDR1 and CDR2 are MNHEY and SMNVEV. Taken from cysteine to phenylalanine, the CDR3 has 13 residues. Here the CDR3 DNA is all that survives: 39 bases in frame from base 1. This clonotype was seen a few times. Its cognate antigen has yet to be identified. Nothing much larger sits one base from this clone, and base qualities are not available. The intended sense of this specimen's time point label: blood at routine non-recurrence follow-up after resection. For TCR sequencing, whole RNA was extracted from tumor and nontumor lung tissue, or from cryopreserved PBMC samples, and no cell sorting was done. Only patients for whom sufficient RNA was available from at least two tumor regions were selected for TCR sequencing. The library came from 5' RACE. Sequencing instrument: NextSeq 500. The TCR library protocol attached a unique molecular identifier to each TCR cDNA molecule to allow correction of PCR and sequencing errors. The study's own analysis went as follows. TCR identification, UMI-based error correction and CDR3 extraction were all carried out with Decombinator tools. Expanded TCRs were defined as those above a frequency of 2 per 1,000, corresponding to the top 1% of the tumor frequency distribution. Rényi diversity was computed with the R vegan package after subsampling each repertoire 100 times to 5,000 TCRs. CDR3 similarity networks were constructed using string-kernel similarity of amino acid triplets, with links drawn between CDR3s whose pairwise similarity was above 0.82. TCRdb reran the public reads through fastp at Q25 and MiXCR, keeping productive beta chains. Rows with a matching CDR3 protein are joined into one entry that keeps the most common DNA and genes. These V and J calls derive from TCRdb rather than the authors' analysis. A total of around 120,000 distinct CDR3 sequences appear in this sample, 12% of them only once. Approximately 15% of the sample lies in the top ten.

The V and J genes are TRBV27 and TRBJ2-7, with 8 middle bases fitting TRBD2. The TCR was taken from a male donor with early-stage non-small cell lung cancer. The sample here was PBMCs, taken at follow-up. The CDR3 is CASSRGGAYEQYF. The DNA reads TGTGCCAGCAGCCGGGGGGGGGCGTACGAGCAGTACTTC.